The rows below give T cell receptor beta chains drawn from one sample of a study of blood T cell repertoires in COVID-19. TCRdb's copy holds only in-frame clones and misses some; the assay was immunoSEQ multiplex PCR. This repertoire shows some 390,000 clones, 89% found once; its top ten account for 1.5% to 2%. The sample was PBMCs or T cells enriched from blood (not recorded which). The receptors stem from a woman aged 25 to 39 who had recovered from COVID-19. Both conserved end residues are part of each CDR3. The D gene is left open where the match is weak. A clone size is listed for some rows: how often the clone was seen (once, few, many), or a class if it is expanded.

TRBD1 | NA | TRBJ1-5 | TRBV24-1 | TGTGCCACCAGGAATGGACAGGGGCTCAATCAGCCCCAGCATTTT | CATRNGQGLNQPQHF
NA | NA | TRBJ1-1 | TRBV6-5 | TGTGCCAGCAGTTTTCGACAGGAAAACACTGAAGCTTTCTTT | CASSFRQENTEAFF
TRBD1 | NA | TRBJ2-7 | TRBV7-2 | TGTGCCAGCAGCTTACTTTCGGGACAGGGGGGCTCCGAGCAGTACTTC | CASSLLSGQGGSEQYF
NA | NA | TRBJ1-1 | TRBV12-5 | TGTGCTAGTGGTCCGCAGGATGAAGCTTTCTTT | CASGPQDEAFF
TRBD2 | NA | TRBJ2-1 | TRBV5-4 | TGTGCCAGCAGCTTGGTAGGGGCGGGAGGGCTCCACTCCTACAATGAGCAGTTCTTC | CASSLVGAGGLHSYNEQFF
TRBD2 | NA | TRBJ2-7 | TRBV6-5 | TGTGCCAGCAGTTACGTCGCGGGGGGTTCCTACGAGCAGTACTTC | CASSYVAGGSYEQYF
NA | NA | TRBJ2-2 | TRBV6-4 | TGTGCCAGCAGTGACTCGGCATTTGCTCCTGGGGAGCTGTTTTTT | CASSDSAFAPGELFF
TRBD2 | NA | TRBJ2-2 | TRBV2 | TGTGCCAGCACCGGACTAGCGGGATCCGGGGAGCTGTTTTTT | CASTGLAGSGELFF
NA | NA | TRBJ1-4 | TRBV2 | TGTGCCAGCAGTGGGCACAGAGCGGTTAATGAAAAACTGTTTTTT | CASSGHRAVNEKLFF
NA | NA | TRBJ1-6 | TRBV9 | TGTGCCAGCAGCCTAACGGGACAACAGAATTCACCCCTCCACTTT | CASSLTGQQNSPLHF
NA | NA | TRBJ1-1 | TRBV7-3 | TGTGCCAGCAGCAAACGCGGGGGGACCACTGAAGCTTTCTTT | CASSKRGGTTEAFF
NA | NA | TRBJ2-5 | TRBV29-1 | TGCAGCGTGGACCCGCGACTAGATGAGACCCAGTACTTC | CSVDPRLDETQYF
TRBD1 | NA | TRBJ2-3 | TRBV28 | TGTGCCAGCAGCCAACAGGGGATTACAGATACGCAGTATTTT | CASSQQGITDTQYF
TRBD1 | NA | TRBJ1-5 | TRBV14 | TGTGCCAGCAGCTACCCGCCCCCGGGACAGGGCCCTCAGCCCCAGCATTTT | CASSYPPPGQGPQPQHF
NA | NA | TRBJ2-5 | TRBV19 | TGTGCCAGTAGTATCGAAGAGACCCAGTACTTC | CASSIEETQYF
NA | NA | TRBJ2-6 | TRBV18 | TGTGCCAGCACTAACCTTCCGAACTCTGGGGCCAACGTCCTGACTTTC | CASTNLPNSGANVLTF
NA | once | TRBJ1-4 | TRBV7-9 | TGTGCCAGCAGCTTAGCGTGGGGGCGACCAACTAATGAAAAACTGTTTTTT | CASSLAWGRPTNEKLFF
TRBD2 | once | TRBJ2-3 | TRBV23-1 | TGCGCCAGCAGTCCTAATCTCGTTTGGCTAGCGGGAGGGGATACGCAGTATTTT | CASSPNLVWLAGGDTQYF
NA | NA | TRBJ2-2 | TRBV27 | TGTGCCAGCAGCCCGTTTAGGGAGCAGCGGCGCGGGGAGCTGTTTTTT | CASSPFREQRRGELFF
TRBD2 | NA | TRBJ2-5 | TRBV5-1 | TGCGCCAGCAGCTGGGGGAGGGGACTTGGGGAGACCCAGTACTTC | CASSWGRGLGETQYF
NA | once | TRBJ1-3 | TRBV10-3 | TGTGCCATCAGTGATATAGGGGCGGGAAACACCATATATTTT | CAISDIGAGNTIYF
TRBD1 | NA | TRBJ2-2 | TRBV7-9 | TGTGCCAGCAGCCCTAGGGCGGACAGGCGCACCGGGGAGCTGTTTTTT | CASSPRADRRTGELFF
NA | few | TRBJ1-5 | TRBV19 | TGTGCCAGTACCCTGGTTAGTTCGGACATTCCCCAGCATTTT | CASTLVSSDIPQHF
TRBD1 | NA | TRBJ1-6 | TRBV5-4 | TGTGCCAGCAGCGAGACAGGGTGGCAATCACCCCTCCACTTT | CASSETGWQSPLHF
NA | NA | TRBJ1-4 | TRBV6-4 | TGTGCCAGCAGCCCCCGGGAGGGACTAAATGAAAAACTGTTTTTT | CASSPREGLNEKLFF
TRBD2 | once | TRBJ2-3 | TRBV7-2 | TGTGCCAGCAACCGCCCGGGGGGTAGGACAGATACGCAGTATTTT | CASNRPGGRTDTQYF
NA | NA | TRBJ1-1 | TRBV2 | TGTGCCAGCTCTCCTAACAGGAACACTGAAGCTTTCTTT | CASSPNRNTEAFF
TRBD1 | NA | TRBJ2-2 | TRBV7-9 | TGTGCCAGCACAATCAAGGGGACAGGTTGGACCGGGGAGCTGTTTTTT | CASTIKGTGWTGELFF
TRBD1 | few | TRBJ1-1 | TRBV11-2 | TGTGCCAGCAAAGGGGCCGGGACAGGGAACACTGAAGCTTTCTTT | CASKGAGTGNTEAFF
TRBD2 | few | TRBJ2-1 | TRBV2 | TGTGCCAGCAGCGGTACGCTAGCGGGGGGTAATGAGCAGTTCTTC | CASSGTLAGGNEQFF
TRBD2 | few | TRBJ2-1 | TRBV7-2 | TGTGCCAGCCGAACCCCACCTAGCGGGGGGGCCAATGAGCAGTTCTTC | CASRTPPSGGANEQFF
NA | NA | TRBJ2-7 | TRBV2 | TGTGCCAGCAGGGGACTCGGTTACGAGCAGTACTTC | CASRGLGYEQYF
NA | few | TRBJ1-1 | TRBV27 | TGTGCCAGCAGTTTAAGCGGCACGTTGAACACTGAAGCTTTCTTT | CASSLSGTLNTEAFF
TRBD1 | once | TRBJ1-1 | TRBV5-4 | TGTGCCAGCAGCCCTCGCACAGGGGGCTTGGATTTCACTGAAGCTTTCTTT | CASSPRTGGLDFTEAFF
NA | NA | TRBJ2-2 | TRBV5-4 | TGTGCCAGCAGCAGAAGAAGCAACACCGGGGAGCTGTTTTTT | CASSRRSNTGELFF
TRBD2 | once | TRBJ2-1 | TRBV10-1 | TGCGCCAGCAGTGATGGGGTGGGGGGAGGGCCTAACAATGAGCAGTTCTTC | CASSDGVGGGPNNEQFF
TRBD1 | NA | TRBJ1-1 | TRBV19 | TGTGCCAGTAGTACACAGGGGGCCACTGAAGCTTTCTTT | CASSTQGATEAFF
TRBD2 | NA | TRBJ2-7 | TRBV3-1/TRBV3-2 | TGTGCCAGCAGCCAATCGGCTAGCGGGAGTCACGAGCAGTACTTC | CASSQSASGSHEQYF
TRBD1 | NA | TRBJ1-6 | TRBV7-9 | TGTGCCAGCCTGGGACAGGGACATTATTCCCTCCACTTT | CASLGQGHYSLHF
TRBD1 | NA | TRBJ1-2 | TRBV6-5 | TGTGCCAGCAGCCCGGGACAGGTCGCTAAAGGTGGCTACACCTTC | CASSPGQVAKGGYTF
TRBD2 | NA | TRBJ2-4 | TRBV7-2 | TGTGCCAGCAGCTTACGCCCCGTCATAGCGGGGTCCAAAAACATTCAGTACTTC | CASSLRPVIAGSKNIQYF
NA | NA | TRBJ2-7 | TRBV5-8 | TGTGCCAGCAGCTTGGCCGCGGAATTCTACGAGCAGTACTTC | CASSLAAEFYEQYF
NA | NA | TRBJ2-7 | TRBV19 | TGTGCCAGTAGTAATATTTACGAGCAGTACTTC | CASSNIYEQYF
TRBD1 | NA | TRBJ1-1 | TRBV5-1 | TGCGCCAGCAGCTCGCCCAGGGGGACGAACACTGAAGCTTTCTTT | CASSSPRGTNTEAFF
TRBD2 | NA | TRBJ2-7 | TRBV7-9 | TGTGCCAGCAGCTTAGGAGCGGGGGGGCTCTACGAGCAGTACTTC | CASSLGAGGLYEQYF
TRBD1 | NA | TRBJ2-7 | TRBV5-1 | TGCGCCAGCAGCTCAAGGACAGGGGGCATCTACGAGCAGTACTTC | CASSSRTGGIYEQYF